Listed below are T cell receptor beta chains from one sample, sequenced in a study of T cell changes during pregnancy in multiple sclerosis. TCRdb's table, derived via immunoSEQ multiplex PCR, lists solely in-frame clones and lacks some. The sample has 35,000 to 40,000 clones; roughly nine tenths are singletons. Sample: peripheral blood, taken in the third trimester of pregnancy. The source is a female donor in good health, enrolled as a control in a pregnancy study. The CDR3 runs from the conserved cysteine through the conserved F or W. Clone size is shown for a subset of rows, as once, few, many or a class of expanded clone.

>few|TRBJ2-2|TRBV19
CATNRGDTGELFF
>-|TRBJ1-1|TRBV30
CAWTTGNTEAFF
>-|TRBJ1-5|TRBV6-1
CATTGLNQPQHF
>-|TRBJ2-5|TRBV19
CASSRSVETQYF
>-|TRBJ2-1|TRBV11-1
CASSFNGQGPNFF
>-|TRBJ2-1|TRBV7-2
CASSLVLASNEQFF
>-|TRBJ1-6|TRBV4-2
CASSQGQGARNSPLHF
>-|TRBJ1-2|TRBV5-1
CASSHGPNKGAQGYTF
>few|TRBJ2-7|TRBV27
CASSPGTSGPLYEQYF
>-|TRBJ2-1|TRBV5-6
CASSLLASGGYNEQFF
>-|TRBJ1-1|TRBV7-9
CASSLVQGAMNTEAFF
>-|TRBJ2-2|TRBV6-4
CASSPAGGNTGELFF
>-|TRBJ2-7|TRBV5-5
CASRGLAGPNSYEQYF
>-|TRBJ1-5|TRBV4-2
CASSPDRRQGDQPQHF
>once|TRBJ2-5|TRBV4-2
CASSQGGRGRETQYF
>once|TRBJ1-4|TRBV2
CASSERDRDDEKLFF
>-|TRBJ1-2|TRBV4-3
CASSQDLQEKNYGYTF
>once|TRBJ2-1|TRBV2
CASSEGAIAGGVGNEQFF
>-|TRBJ2-5|TRBV5-1
CASSPGTSGVQETQYF
>few|TRBJ1-6|TRBV6-6
CASSYGRGSYNSPLHF
>-|TRBJ2-2|TRBV7-9
CASSFSNTGELFF
>-|TRBJ1-2|TRBV5-6
CASSLAGGFGYGYTF
>once|TRBJ2-1|TRBV9
CASNRVQTDEQFF
>-|TRBJ1-2|TRBV6-5
CANSGGHGYTF
>-|TRBJ1-1|TRBV2
CASRETGINTEAFF
>-|TRBJ1-5|TRBV2
CASTKADRLNQPQHF
>-|TRBJ2-1|TRBV29-1
CSVEQLNEQFF
>-|TRBJ2-7|TRBV13
CASSLWRSSYEQYF
>-|TRBJ2-5|TRBV28
CASSPRGRLETQYF
>-|TRBJ2-7|TRBV11-3
CASSLEGQGAHEQYF
>-|TRBJ1-2|TRBV10-2
CASSDPWTGGGYGYTF
>-|TRBJ2-5|TRBV5-1
CASSLGGVQETQYF
>few|TRBJ1-1|TRBV7-2
CASSYPPGSNTEAFF
>once|TRBJ1-2|TRBV2
CASLRLVLNYGYTF
>-|TRBJ2-1|TRBV11-2
CASSLGPSRNEQFF
>-|TRBJ1-4|TRBV29-1
CSVNTGEAEKLFF
>-|TRBJ2-1|TRBV5-1
CASSFLAEPSYNEQFF
>-|TRBJ1-1|TRBV15
CATSRRGTGNTEAFF
>-|TRBJ2-3|TRBV28
CASSSTGGPTDTQYF
>-|TRBJ2-1|TRBV21-1
CASSKSSGVSYNEQFF
>-|TRBJ1-2|TRBV6-1
CASSGGSGPRNYGYTF
>-|TRBJ1-2|TRBV9
CASSVGGGGGYTF
>few|TRBJ1-4|TRBV29-1
CSAQGAGREKLFF
>-|TRBJ1-1|TRBV6-6
CASSNPLGSSSTEAFF
>-|TRBJ2-7|TRBV4-3
CASSQEYNYEQYF
>-|TRBJ2-3|TRBV9
CASSVWSSADTQYF
>-|TRBJ1-4|TRBV14
CASSQVVGATNEKLFF
>-|TRBJ1-6|TRBV7-2
CASTHRDSYNSPLHF
>-|TRBJ1-1|TRBV5-1
CASSWGQGGTEAFF
>few|TRBJ1-2|TRBV12-5
CASGDEGQGLYGYTF
>-|TRBJ1-6|TRBV11-2
CASSPRQWSSYNSPLHF
>once|TRBJ1-3|TRBV18
CASSPRTGSGNTIYF
>once|TRBJ1-4|TRBV2
CASSGYVYDNEKLFF
>-|TRBJ1-1|TRBV5-1
CASSLRGQGNTEAFF
>-|TRBJ1-1|TRBV29-1
CSVEDRTVLWDTEAFF
>-|TRBJ1-5|TRBV2
CASGTGPYGKRPQHF
>once|TRBJ1-4|TRBV9
CASSDGDEKLFF
>large|TRBJ2-1|TRBV6-4
CASSAGFENEQFF